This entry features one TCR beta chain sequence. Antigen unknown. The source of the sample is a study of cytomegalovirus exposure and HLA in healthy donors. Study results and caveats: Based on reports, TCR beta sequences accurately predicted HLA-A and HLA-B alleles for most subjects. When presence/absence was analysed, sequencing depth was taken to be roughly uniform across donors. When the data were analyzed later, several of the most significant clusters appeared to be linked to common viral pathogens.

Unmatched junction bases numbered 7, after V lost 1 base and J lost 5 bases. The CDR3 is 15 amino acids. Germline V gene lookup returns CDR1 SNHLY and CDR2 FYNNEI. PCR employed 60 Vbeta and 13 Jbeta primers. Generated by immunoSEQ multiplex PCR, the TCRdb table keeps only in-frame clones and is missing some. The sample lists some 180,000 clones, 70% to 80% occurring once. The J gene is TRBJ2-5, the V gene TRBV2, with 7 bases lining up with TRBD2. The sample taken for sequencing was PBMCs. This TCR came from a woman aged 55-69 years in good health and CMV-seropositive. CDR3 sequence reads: CASSEEAGRGETQYF. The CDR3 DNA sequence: TGTGCCAGCAGTGAAGAAGCGGGGCGGGGGGAGACCCAGTACTTC.